The 24 T cell receptor beta chains listed next were all sequenced from one sample in a study of beta chain features in type 1 diabetes. Broader study findings: People with Type 1 diabetes carried modestly yet significantly shorter TCRB CDR3s in all four CD4+ subsets.

Expressed TCRB transcripts got sequenced, as all isolated RNA was reverse transcribed. Repertoires were generated with immunoSEQ multiplex PCR, while TCRdb's copy carries only in-frame clones and drops some. Counted here are roughly 730,000 clones, 13% occurring once; the ten biggest clones make up roughly 0.022%. These receptors' antigens are unknown. The specimen sequenced was naive CD4+ T cells from blood. These receptors originate from a man between 18 and 35 years old with type 1 diabetes.

This clone came up a few times. V and J are TRBV27 and TRBJ2-3; TRBD1 matches 9 bases. Trimming removed 6 bases from V and 4 bases from J; junction bases left unmatched: 5. CDR1 is MNHEY and CDR2 is SMNVEV in the germline V gene (reference sequence). The CDR3 extends over 14 amino acids. CDR3 DNA: TGTGCCAGCAGCCGGGACAGGGTCGCAGATACGCAGTATTTT. Encoded protein: CASSRDRVADTQYF.

A few counts support this clone. The V gene is TRBV29-1, the J gene TRBJ2-2; 8 bases line up with TRBD2. Germline lookup yields CDR1 SQVTM and CDR2 ANQGSEA. The CDR3 has 14 amino acids. The DNA for the CDR3 is TGCTCATCCCTGAGCGGGGGGAACACCGGGGAGCTGTTTTTT. Residues: CSSLSGGNTGELFF.

The CDR3 DNA reads TGTGCCTGGGACTGGCGCAATGAGCAGTTCTTC. Residues: CAWDWRNEQFF. The chain uses TRBV30 and TRBJ2-1; D is undetermined. Looked up from germline, CDR1 is GTSNPN and CDR2 is SVGIG (reference sequence). Trimming took 5 bases from V and 6 from J, leaving 8 bases between them. The CDR3 consists of 11 residues.

The chain couples TRBV18 to TRBJ1-1, with 9 bases fitting TRBD1. The junction had 6 bases not matched to a gene; V was cut back by 6 bases and J by 1 base. The germline gives CDR1 KGHSH, CDR2 LQKENI. The CDR3 is 15 amino acids. CDR3 loop: CASSREQGANTEAFF. The CDR3 nucleotides are TGTGCCAGCTCGCGGGAACAGGGGGCGAACACTGAAGCTTTCTTT. The variable domain in full, completed from reference TRBV18 and TRBJ1-1, reads NAGVMQNPRHLVRRRGQEARLRCSPMKGHSHVYWYRQLPEEGLKFMVYLQKENIIDESGMPKERFSAEFPKEGPSILRIQQVVRGDSAAYFCASSREQGANTEAFFGQGTRLTVV.

The chain links TRBV6-5 to TRBJ1-2; 9 bases are shared with TRBD1. Germline CDR1 reads MNHEY; CDR2 reads SVGAGI. V shed 5 bases, J shed 6 bases, and the junction held 1 base outside the gene matches. CDR3 length equals 12 residues. CDR3 bases: TGTGCCAGCAGTGACAGGGGGGATGGCTACACCTTC. Its translation is CASSDRGDGYTF.

This clone appeared a few times. The chain recombines TRBV6-6 with TRBJ1-5; 8 positions agree with TRBD1. The junction had 10 bases not matched to a gene; V was cut back by 5 bases and J by 7 bases. The CDR3 is 15 amino acids. In germline, CDR1 is MNHNY, CDR2 SVGAGI (reference sequence). This CDR3 is CASSRPTGEEQPQHF. CDR3 sequence (DNA): TGTGCCAGCAGTCGGCCGACAGGGGAGGAACAGCCCCAGCATTTT.

Concerning this clone: A junction boundary mismatches the germline segment, possibly from a read error. The CDR3 region is CSAPSFGELCF. In DNA form, the CDR3 reads TGCAGTGCGCCGTCCTTCGGGGAGCTGTGTTTT. V is TRBV20-1 and J is TRBJ2-2; a possible D gene is TRBD2 (5 bases). Germline V gives CDR1 DFQATT, CDR2 SNEGSKA (reference sequence). The CDR3 runs to 11 residues.

The J gene is TRBJ2-1, the V gene TRBV4-1; 9 bases align to TRBD1. Germline values: CDR1 MGHRA, CDR2 YSYEKL. The CDR3 is made up of 19 amino acids. The junction had 17 bases not matched to a gene; V was cut back by 4 bases and J by 4 bases. Written as DNA, the CDR3 is TGCGCCAGCAGCCGCCGAACCCCGAGACAGGGGGGTTTGTACAATGAGCAGTTCTTC. Protein sequence: CASSRRTPRQGGLYNEQFF.

V and J are TRBV7-2 and TRBJ1-2; D is ambiguous. CDR3 length: 15 residues. CDR1 and CDR2 (germline): SGHTA, FQGNSA. The V gene lost 1 base and the J gene lost 4 bases, with 13 bases spanning the gap. In DNA form, the CDR3 reads TGTGCCAGCAGCTTAGTAGGCATGCAACCCTATGGCTACACCTTC. Encoded protein: CASSLVGMQPYGYTF.

The chain has TRBV19 and TRBJ1-1, with D unresolved. This CDR3 contains 13 residues. The germline gives CDR1 LNHDA, CDR2 SQIVND (reference sequence). With 6 bases removed from V and 1 base from J, the gap between germline ends came to 9 bases. The CDR3 DNA follows: TGTGCCAGTAGCCAACAACGGAACACTGAAGCTTTCTTT. Translated, it gives CASSQQRNTEAFF.

This clone has just a few counts. The chain is built from TRBV5-8 and TRBJ2-3; either TRBD1 or TRBD2 may fit D (6 bases each). In germline, CDR1 is SGHTS, CDR2 YDEGEE. Trimming stripped 5 bases from V and 4 bases from J, with 26 bases between. The CDR3 has 18 residues. CDR3 DNA: TGTGCCAGCAGTCGAGATCGGGGGCCAACCGTGGCTGCAGATACGCAGTATTTT. It encodes CASSRDRGPTVAADTQYF.

V usage is TRBV7-2 and J usage is TRBJ1-4; the D is unclear. Germline CDR1 SGHTA, CDR2 FQGNSA. Trimming pared 6 bases from V and 1 base from J, leaving 15 bases between. This CDR3 contains 16 residues. The DNA of the CDR3 is TGTGCCAGCAGACTCGTCGGGTCGGGAACTAATGAAAAACTGTTTTTT. This sequence encodes CASRLVGSGTNEKLFF. The full variable domain, completed using reference TRBV7-2 and TRBJ1-4, is GAGVSQSPSNKVTEKGKDVELRCDPISGHTALYWYRQSLGQGLEFLIYFQGNSAPDKSGLPSDRFSAERTGGSVSTLTIQRTQQEDSAVYLCASRLVGSGTNEKLFFGSGTQLSVL.

This clone was counted a few times. The chain links TRBV7-2 to TRBJ1-5, with TRBD1 matching 7 bases. The CDR3 length is 15 residues. Germline values: CDR1 SGHTA, CDR2 FQGNSA. V shed 3 bases, J shed 2 bases, and the junction held 4 bases outside the gene matches. CDR3 DNA: TGTGCCAGCAGCTTCTCAGGGGGTGGCAATCAGCCCCAGCATTTT. Protein sequence: CASSFSGGGNQPQHF. Full variable domain (rest looked up from reference TRBV7-2 and TRBJ1-5): GAGVSQSPSNKVTEKGKDVELRCDPISGHTALYWYRQSLGQGLEFLIYFQGNSAPDKSGLPSDRFSAERTGGSVSTLTIQRTQQEDSAVYLCASSFSGGGNQPQHFGDGTRLSIL.

This clone was found a few times. The genes are TRBV5-4 and TRBJ2-3, with TRBD2 matching 8 bases. The CDR3 is made up of 14 amino acids. The trim removed 6 bases at V and 4 bases at J, leaving 7 bases unmatched. Germline V CDR1 and CDR2: SGHNT, YYREEE (reference sequence). CDR3 in amino acids: CASIPGGAADTQYF. The CDR3 nucleotides are TGTGCCAGCATCCCCGGGGGGGCAGCAGATACGCAGTATTTT.

This clone has just a few counts. The chain combines TRBV15 with TRBJ1-4; 7 bases agree with TRBD1. The germline V gene has CDR1 LNHNV and CDR2 YYDKDF (reference sequence). V shed 4 bases, J shed 2 bases, and the junction held 4 bases outside the gene matches. The CDR3 runs 15 residues. The CDR3 coding sequence is TGTGCCACCAGCATAGGACAGGCCACTAATGAAAAACTGTTTTTT. Its translation is CATSIGQATNEKLFF.

This chain uses TRBV4-1 with TRBJ2-7; 8 nucleotides line up with TRBD2. Germline-derived CDR1 and CDR2 are MGHRA and YSYEKL. The CDR3 length is 17 residues. Trimming removed 3 bases from V and 0 bases from J; junction bases left unmatched: 10. CDR3 nucleotide sequence: TGCGCCAGCAGCCAGGGGTATGGGCTAGCGGGCTCCTACGAGCAGTACTTC. Amino acids: CASSQGYGLAGSYEQYF.

This clone came up a few times. The rearrangement joins TRBV19 to TRBJ2-7; D is perhaps TRBD2 (5 bases). Germline CDR1 is LNHDA and CDR2 is SQIVND (reference sequence). The V and J ends lost 5 bases and 5 bases respectively, with 13 bases between them. This CDR3 contains 13 residues. The CDR3 nucleotides are TGTGCCAGTAGTTTCGGGGTTGCCGACGAGCAGTACTTC. Translated, it gives CASSFGVADEQYF.

A remark on this clone: Other DNA sequences within the sample encode an identical CDR3. The rearrangement links TRBV30 to TRBJ1-1; D gene ambiguous. The CDR3 is 14 amino acids. Germline V gene data show CDR1 as GTSNPN and CDR2 as SVGIG (reference sequence). Trimming cost V 3 bases and J 1 base, with 12 bases left between them. The DNA of the CDR3 is TGTGCCTGGAGCGTGGATCGGGGGAACACTGAAGCTTTCTTT. Residues: CAWSVDRGNTEAFF.

This clone was detected only a few times. The V and J genes are TRBV6-1 and TRBJ2-7, with 9 bases identical to TRBD1. The junction had 6 bases not matched to a gene; V was cut back by 6 bases and J by 3 bases. Germline CDR1 MNHNS, CDR2 SASEGT. The CDR3 loop spans 14 amino acids. The CDR3 nucleotides are TGTGCCAGCAGGACGCCGGGACAGGGCTACGAGCAGTACTTC. Amino acids: CASRTPGQGYEQYF.

This clone was counted a few times. This chain links TRBV14 with TRBJ1-3, with D maybe TRBD1 (5 bases). With 4 bases removed from V and 0 bases from J, the gap between germline ends came to 7 bases. Germline-derived CDR1 and CDR2 are SGHDN and FVKESK. This CDR3 is 14 amino acids long. CDR3 DNA: TGTGCCAGCAGCCCGGGACTCTCTGGAAACACCATATATTTT. Its translation: CASSPGLSGNTIYF.

The chain couples TRBV27 to TRBJ2-1; TRBD1 matches 9 bases. Germline CDR1 is MNHEY and CDR2 is SMNVEV (reference sequence). The V and J ends lost 6 bases and 3 bases, in that order; junction bases with no gene match: 9. The length of the CDR3 is 16 residues. CDR3 loop: CASSPDRDRVYNEQFF. The CDR3 coding sequence is TGTGCCAGCAGCCCGGACCGGGACAGGGTCTACAATGAGCAGTTCTTC.

The table lists this clone with a few counts. DNA for the CDR3: TGTGCCAGCAGCTTGTTGGGACAGGTCTACAATGAGCAGTTCTTC. This sequence encodes CASSLLGQVYNEQFF. The J gene is TRBJ2-1, the V gene TRBV5-4, with 8 bases lining up with TRBD1. CDR1 is SGHNT, CDR2 YYREEE, per germline (reference sequence). V shed 1 base, J shed 3 bases, and the junction held 3 bases outside the gene matches. CDR3 length equals 15 residues.

The J gene is TRBJ1-1, the V gene TRBV6-5; tentatively, D is TRBD1 (6 bases). CDR3 length: 14 amino acids. The germline V and J ends were trimmed by 5 bases and 2 bases, with 12 bases remaining between them. Germline V gene lookup returns CDR1 MNHEY and CDR2 SVGAGI. DNA of the CDR3: TGTGCCAGCAGTACGGGGACAATAAACACTGAAGCTTTCTTT. It specifies CASSTGTINTEAFF.

This sequence joins TRBV29-1 and TRBJ2-7; 7 bases align to TRBD2. In germline, CDR1 is SQVTM, CDR2 ANQGSEA. J was trimmed by 4 bases and V by 4 bases; bases with no gene match: 10. The CDR3 covers 14 residues. The chain's CDR3 is CSVVGEGGAYEQYF. The CDR3 DNA reads TGCAGCGTTGTGGGGGAGGGAGGGGCGTACGAGCAGTACTTC.